This T cell receptor (beta chain) stems from a study of shared clonotypes between healthy human individuals. About the research overall: Every donor yielded three CD4 naive, three CD4 memory, two CD8 naive and one CD8 memory plate.

Method: immunoSEQ multiplex PCR; TCRdb's copy keeps in-frame clones and lacks some. The sample contains about 1,800,000 clones, about 94% of which appear only once. In the case of this clone: Its target is unknown.

CD45RO negativity and positive selection for CCR7 defined naive CD8 cells, a population that excluded terminally differentiated effector memory CD45RA+ cells. Points from the study as a whole: Sampling was confined to blood; repertoires within tissues likely differ.

Sequenced input: naive CD8+ T cells sorted from blood. The sequence derives from a man younger than 35 in good health.

The CDR3 spells CASSTGLSSYEQYF. In nucleotides, the CDR3 is TGTGCCAGCAGCACGGGACTCTCATCCTACGAGCAGTACTTC. The chain uses TRBV7-9 and TRBJ2-7; D is perhaps TRBD2 (6 bases). The CDR3 sequence is 14 residues long. V was trimmed by 5 bases and J by 1 base, leaving 12 bases between them. The germline CDR1 and CDR2 sequences are SEHNR and FQNEAQ (reference sequence).